Each of the 27 T cell receptor beta chains below was sequenced from the same sample in a study of blood T cell repertoires in COVID-19. Here immunoSEQ multiplex PCR was the method, and the copy in TCRdb shows in-frame clones only, minus some. This table has hundreds of thousands of clones, 89% appearing once. Specimen: PBMCs or T cells enriched from blood (not recorded which). Receptor source: a woman in her fifties or sixties who had been exposed to COVID-19.

The V call is TRBV18, the J call TRBJ1-5; possible D gene TRBD1, 6 bases. The CDR3 sequence is 16 residues long. Trimming stripped 6 bases from V and 2 bases from J, with 17 bases between. Germline CDR1 KGHSH, CDR2 LQKENI. CDR3 protein: CASSRYREWGNQPQHF. For the CDR3, the DNA is TGTGCCAGCTCTCGATACAGGGAATGGGGCAATCAGCCCCAGCATTTT.

V gene TRBV7-2 combines with J gene TRBJ1-2; a possible D gene is TRBD1 (5 bases). Trimming removed 5 bases from V and 7 bases from J, with 20 bases in between. The germline V gene encodes CDR1 SGHTA and CDR2 FQGNSA. The CDR3 has 15 amino acids. CDR3 loop: CASSPRGDWGGGYTF. The CDR3 coding sequence is TGTGCCAGCAGCCCCCGGGGGGATTGGGGGGGTGGCTACACCTTC.

The chain links TRBV5-1 to TRBJ2-5, with 8 bases fitting TRBD1. Germline V lookup: CDR1 SGHRS, CDR2 YFSETQ. The V segment lost 5 bases and the J segment 5 bases; nucleotides outside the gene matches: 11. The CDR3 extends over 15 amino acids. CDR3 bases: TGCGCCAGCAGACAGCGCGGACAGGGATTGGAGACCCAGTACTTC. This translates into CASRQRGQGLETQYF. The full variable domain, with the rest looked up from reference TRBV5-1 and TRBJ2-5, is KAGVTQTPRYLIKTRGQQVTLSCSPISGHRSVSWYQQTPGQGLQFLFEYFSETQRNKGNFPGRFSGRQFSNSRSEMNVSTLELGDSALYLCASRQRGQGLETQYFGPGTRLLVL.

This clone was counted once. The chain recombines TRBV6-5 with TRBJ1-5, with D perhaps TRBD1 (6 bases). V lost 3 bases, J lost 5 bases, and 14 bases lay in between. This CDR3 is built from 15 residues. Per the germline V gene, CDR1 is MNHEY and CDR2 is SVGAGI. DNA for the CDR3: TGTGCCAGCAGTTATTTAGGGGGAAGAGATCAGCCCCAGCATTTT. It encodes CASSYLGGRDQPQHF.

The gene calls are TRBV5-6 and TRBJ2-7; 11 nucleotides align to TRBD1. J was trimmed by 1 base and V by 4 bases; bases with no gene match: 7. CDR1 and CDR2 (germline): SGHDT, YYEEEE. There are 16 residues in the CDR3. The CDR3 bases are TGTGCCAGCAGCATTCCGGGACAGGGGGTTTCCTACGAGCAGTACTTC. Translating it yields CASSIPGQGVSYEQYF.

The sample holds one count of this clone. This chain connects TRBV2 to TRBJ1-4; D ambiguous. The germline V gene encodes CDR1 SNHLY and CDR2 FYNNEI. The V gene lost 7 bases and the J gene lost 5 bases, with 11 bases spanning the gap. The length of the CDR3 is 13 residues. The CDR3 here is CASKMAENEKLFF. The CDR3 DNA sequence: TGTGCCAGCAAAATGGCAGAAAATGAAAAACTGTTTTTT.

The rearrangement links TRBV10-2 to TRBJ1-5; possible D gene TRBD1, 6 bases. Germline-derived CDR1 and CDR2 are WSHSY and SAAADI. V lost 0 bases and J 4 bases, leaving 13 bases between the germline ends. The CDR3 is 16 residues long. CDR3 sequence: CASSESKTGPNQPQHF. CDR3 bases: TGCGCCAGCAGTGAGTCGAAGACAGGCCCAAATCAGCCCCAGCATTTT.

The count of this clone is one. The J gene is TRBJ1-6, the V gene TRBV6-5, with TRBD1 identical over 9 bases. Germline assignment: CDR1 MNHEY and CDR2 SVGAGI. This CDR3 region has 15 residues. J gave up 3 bases and V 6 bases, and 3 bases lay outside the gene matches. The CDR3 nucleotides read TGTGCCAGCAGGGGACAGGGCATCTATAATTCACCCCTCCACTTT. Protein product: CASRGQGIYNSPLHF.

The chain employs TRBV2 and TRBJ1-2; D is possibly TRBD1 (6 bases). The length of the CDR3 is 14 residues. V lost 6 bases, J lost 2 bases, and 13 bases lay in between. The germline V gene encodes CDR1 SNHLY and CDR2 FYNNEI. The CDR3 is CASRHRESNYGYTF. The DNA of the CDR3 is TGTGCCAGCAGGCACAGGGAGTCGAACTATGGCTACACCTTC.

The V call is TRBV10-3, the J call TRBJ2-3, with 7 bases aligning to TRBD1. V was clipped by 6 bases and J by 0 bases; unmatched bases: 6. Looked up from germline, CDR1 is ENHRY and CDR2 is SYGVKD. The CDR3 has 15 amino acids. The CDR3 nucleotides are TGTGCCATCAGATTTGGACAGGAAAGCACAGATACGCAGTATTTT. Translating gives CAIRFGQESTDTQYF.

The V call is TRBV2, the J call TRBJ1-1; maybe TRBD1 (5 bases). V was trimmed by 2 bases and J by 5 bases, leaving 12 bases between them. The germline CDR1 and CDR2 sequences are SNHLY and FYNNEI. The length of the CDR3 is 14 residues. The CDR3 is CASSEQGSWTEAFF. Written as DNA, the CDR3 is TGTGCCAGCAGTGAACAGGGAAGTTGGACTGAAGCTTTCTTT.

V and J are TRBV28 and TRBJ2-2; 12 bases map to TRBD2. The CDR3 runs 18 residues. Losses at the gene ends were 5 bases for V and 4 bases for J; bases not matched to a gene: 11. Per germline, CDR1 MDHEN and CDR2 SYDVKM. For the CDR3, the DNA is TGTGCCAGCAGTATTTCTAGCGGGGGGGTTCTCCTCACCGGGGAGCTGTTTTTT. Amino acid sequence: CASSISSGGVLLTGELFF. Filled out from reference TRBV28 and TRBJ2-2, the complete variable domain reads DVKVTQSSRYLVKRTGEKVFLECVQDMDHENMFWYRQDPGLGLRLIYFSYDVKMKEKGDIPEGYSVSREKKERFSLILESASTNQTSMYLCASSISSGGVLLTGELFFGEGSRLTVL.

The rearrangement uses TRBV4-1 and TRBJ1-5, with 9 bases fitting TRBD1. Germline V CDR1 and CDR2: MGHRA, YSYEKL. The trim removed 0 bases at V and 1 base at J, leaving 10 bases unmatched. This CDR3 is built from 19 residues. The chain's CDR3 is CASSQDGPHRGQSNQPQHF. The CDR3 nucleotides read TGCGCCAGCAGCCAAGATGGGCCCCACAGGGGGCAGAGCAATCAGCCCCAGCATTTT.

The J gene is TRBJ1-6, the V gene TRBV28; 8 bases are shared with TRBD1. Per germline, CDR1 MDHEN and CDR2 SYDVKM. This CDR3 comprises 15 residues. The V gene end was trimmed by 6 bases and the J gene end by 10 bases; junction bases not matched to a gene: 11. The CDR3 sequence: CASSPTGQAPSPLHF. The DNA of the CDR3 is TGTGCCAGCAGCCCGACGGGACAGGCTCCCTCACCCCTCCACTTT. Variable domain in full (rest from reference TRBV28 and TRBJ1-6): DVKVTQSSRYLVKRTGEKVFLECVQDMDHENMFWYRQDPGLGLRLIYFSYDVKMKEKGDIPEGYSVSREKKERFSLILESASTNQTSMYLCASSPTGQAPSPLHFGNGTRLTVT.

The V call is TRBV14, the J call TRBJ1-2; D is perhaps TRBD1 (5 bases). The germline V gene has CDR1 SGHDN and CDR2 FVKESK. V was clipped by 4 bases and J by 7 bases, with 16 bases between them. This CDR3 has 14 residues. CDR3 sequence reads: CASSLQTVKGGYTF. The CDR3 DNA reads as TGTGCCAGCAGCCTACAGACAGTAAAGGGTGGCTACACCTTC.

In its sample, this clone was seen a few times. V and J are TRBV19 and TRBJ1-1; 12 bases fit TRBD1. This CDR3 comprises 18 residues. With 4 bases clipped from V and 0 bases from J, the junction kept 9 bases outside the gene matches. Germline loops: CDR1 LNHDA, CDR2 SQIVND (reference sequence). The CDR3 is CASSTLVGTGGLNTEAFF. In nucleotides, the CDR3 is TGTGCCAGTAGTACCCTAGTAGGGACAGGGGGCTTGAACACTGAAGCTTTCTTT.

This clone was observed a handful of times. The chain couples TRBV20-1 to TRBJ1-2; D not resolved. The length of the CDR3 is 11 residues. Trimming left V 2 bases short and J 4 bases short, with 5 bases between. The germline CDR1 and CDR2 sequences are DFQATT and SNEGSKA (reference sequence). CDR3 sequence (DNA): TGCAGTGCTAGACAGTTCTATGGCTACACCTTC. It codes for CSARQFYGYTF.

The CDR3 region is CAISESGGIRETQYF. For the CDR3, the DNA is TGTGCCATCAGTGAGTCGGGGGGAATCCGAGAGACCCAGTACTTC. This chain links TRBV10-3 with TRBJ2-5; possibly TRBD2 for D (6 bases). The CDR3 sequence is 15 residues long. The germline V gene encodes CDR1 ENHRY and CDR2 SYGVKD. V shed 0 bases and J shed 4 bases, with 12 bases lying between them.

This chain links TRBV19 with TRBJ2-7; D may be TRBD1 (6 bases). Germline V lookup: CDR1 LNHDA, CDR2 SQIVND (reference sequence). The CDR3 length is 18 residues. V lost 5 bases, J lost 2 bases, and 25 bases lay in between. The CDR3 protein is CASSSTGRTLKPAYEQYF. Here the CDR3 DNA reads TGTGCCAGTAGTTCGACAGGCAGGACTCTTAAACCGGCCTACGAGCAGTACTTC.

The chain employs TRBV3-1 (or the pseudogene TRBV3-2) and TRBJ2-4; 10 bases fit TRBD2. Trimming took 4 bases from V and 0 from J; bases not matched to a gene: 6. In germline, CDR1 is LGHDT, CDR2 YNNKEL (reference sequence). This CDR3 is 17 amino acids long. The CDR3 reads CASSPVLAGLAKNIQYF. The CDR3 region has the DNA TGTGCCAGCAGCCCGGTACTAGCGGGGTTAGCCAAAAACATTCAGTACTTC.

This clone was found once. This chain connects TRBV11-2 to TRBJ2-3, with 9 nucleotides matching TRBD1. CDR3 size: 16 residues. CDR1 and CDR2 (germline): SGHAT, FQNNGV. V gave up 0 bases and J gave up 3 bases; unmatched junction bases: 4. The CDR3 protein is CASSLDGTGLTDTQYF. The CDR3 DNA reads TGTGCCAGCAGCTTAGACGGGACAGGGTTGACAGATACGCAGTATTTT.

The V and J genes are TRBV11-1 and TRBJ2-1; 9 bases fit TRBD1. The V gene end was trimmed by 5 bases and the J gene end by 10 bases; junction bases not matched to a gene: 9. The CDR3 is made up of 14 amino acids. Germline V gene lookup returns CDR1 SGHAT and CDR2 FQDESV (reference sequence). The CDR3 loop is CASSKLQGAAEQFF. The CDR3 coding sequence is TGTGCCAGCAGCAAGCTACAGGGGGCGGCCGAGCAGTTCTTC.

V gene TRBV4-2 combines with J gene TRBJ1-4, with D hard to call. The CDR3 totals 15 residues. The V and J ends lost 1 base and 8 bases respectively, with 14 bases between them. The germline CDR1 and CDR2 sequences are LGHNA and YNFKEQ. CDR3 protein: CASSQAVGGQEKLFF. The CDR3 DNA follows: TGTGCCAGCAGCCAAGCCGTAGGAGGTCAAGAAAAACTGTTTTTT.

V is TRBV5-6 and J is TRBJ2-7; 9 bases align to TRBD2. Germline CDR1 SGHDT, CDR2 YYEEEE. CDR3 length: 15 amino acids. V was clipped by 1 base and J by 4 bases; unmatched bases: 6. The CDR3 sequence is CASSLMRGGIYEQYF. As DNA, the CDR3 is TGTGCCAGCAGCTTGATGCGGGGGGGCATTTACGAGCAGTACTTC. Full variable domain (rest looked up from reference TRBV5-6 and TRBJ2-7): DAGVTQSPTHLIKTRGQQVTLRCSPKSGHDTVSWYQQALGQGPQFIFQYYEEEERQRGNFPDRFSGHQFPNYSSELNVNALLLGDSALYLCASSLMRGGIYEQYFGPGTRLTVT.

The chain joins TRBV2 to TRBJ2-7; weak D call: TRBD2 (6 bases). V was trimmed by 3 bases and J by 3 bases, leaving 15 bases between them. The CDR3 runs 15 residues. Germline CDR1 reads SNHLY; CDR2 reads FYNNEI. The CDR3 protein is CASSEGGLIHYEQYF. CDR3 nucleotides: TGTGCCAGCAGTGAGGGGGGTTTGATTCACTACGAGCAGTACTTC.

The chain uses TRBV21-1 and TRBJ2-3; the tabulated D call, TRBD2, remains unverified against the DNA. TRBV21-1 is assigned pseudogene status. The CDR3 consists of 16 residues. The CDR3: CASSKVQRVSTDTQYF. Written as DNA, the CDR3 is TGTGCCAGCAGCAAAGTCCAGCGGGTCAGCACAGATACGCAGTATTTT.

The V gene is TRBV7-8, the J gene TRBJ1-2; TRBD1 matches 12 bases. V gave up 6 bases and J gave up 4 bases; unmatched junction bases: 9. Germline values: CDR1 SGHVS, CDR2 FQNEAQ. The CDR3 length is 16 residues. The CDR3 protein is CASSQPGQGAGYGYTF. CDR3 DNA sequence: TGTGCCAGCAGTCAACCGGGACAGGGGGCAGGCTATGGCTACACCTTC.